Each of the 17 T cell receptor beta chains below was sequenced from the same sample in a study of cytomegalovirus exposure and HLA in healthy donors. It was with 60 Vbeta and 13 Jbeta primers that the PCR ran. Sequenced by immunoSEQ multiplex PCR; TCRdb stores in-frame clones only, minus some. This table holds some 160,000 clones, roughly four fifths found once. The sample was PBMCs. These TCRs come from a man aged 35-49 years in good health and CMV-seronegative.

This rearrangement joins TRBV6-1 to TRBJ2-4, with a tentative D call TRBD2 (6 bases). From germline, CDR1 is MNHNS and CDR2 SASEGT. CDR3 length: 12 amino acids. V lost 5 bases to trimming and J lost 11 bases, with 13 bases between them. CDR3 coding DNA: TGTGCCAGCAGTTCCGGGGGAAGGCTTCAGTACTTC. Amino acid sequence: CASSSGGRLQYF.

This clone was recorded a few times. V gene TRBV4-1 combines with J gene TRBJ2-7; 10 bases are a match to TRBD1. Germline V gene data show CDR1 as MGHRA and CDR2 as YSYEKL. The V and J ends lost 8 bases and 7 bases, in that order; junction bases with no gene match: 11. This CDR3 has 14 amino acids. Here the CDR3 DNA reads TGCGCCAGCCGCTCCGGGACAGGGGATTATGAGCAGTACTTC. Protein: CASRSGTGDYEQYF.

This clone was seen a few times. The V call is TRBV19, the J call TRBJ2-1; D perhaps matches TRBD2 (7 bases). The V gene's germline CDR1 is LNHDA and CDR2 SQIVND (reference sequence). This CDR3 comprises 18 residues. With 7 bases removed from V and 8 bases from J, the gap between germline ends came to 30 bases. The DNA of the CDR3 is TGTGCCAGTACCCCCGGCTGGAGCGGGACAATCATGGGTTATGAGCAGTTCTTC. This codes for CASTPGWSGTIMGYEQFF. Together with reference TRBV19 and TRBJ2-1, the CDR3 gives the full variable domain: DGGITQSPKYLFRKEGQNVTLSCEQNLNHDAMYWYRQDPGQGLRLIYYSQIVNDFQKGDIAEGYSVSREKKESFPLTVTSAQKNPTAFYLCASTPGWSGTIMGYEQFFGPGTRLTVL.

The gene calls are TRBV6-6 and TRBJ2-7, with D possibly being TRBD1 (5 bases). With 11 bases removed from V and 5 bases from J, the gap between germline ends came to 19 bases. CDR1 is MNHNY and CDR2 is SVGAGI in the germline V gene (reference sequence). The CDR3 is 13 amino acids. The CDR3 DNA reads as TGTGCCTCAGCCCCAGCAGGGTATGACGAGCAGTACGTC. It translates to CASAPAGYDEQYV.

J is TRBJ2-5 and V is TRBV12-5; no definite D call. The DNA matches TRBJ2-7 better at its end, which makes the J call doubtful. CDR3 size: 13 residues. Germline loops: CDR1 LGHNT, CDR2 FRNRAP. CDR3 nucleotide sequence: TGTGCTAGTGCCCGCTGGGGCTCCTACGAGCAGTACTTC. It encodes CASARWGSYEQYF.

A note on this clone: The junction departs from the called germline gene at one end, perhaps through a read error. The chain recombines TRBV29-1 with TRBJ2-1; D unresolved. The CDR3 runs 13 residues. Germline V CDR1 and CDR2: SQVTM, ANQGSEA. The CDR3 sequence: CSVDSSHTNGQFF. The CDR3 DNA reads as TGCAGCGTTGACTCCTCCCACACTAATGGGCAGTTCTTC.

The CDR3 is CASRPSWSPGSYNEQFF. Written as DNA, the CDR3 is TGTGCCAGCAGACCATCGTGGAGTCCTGGGTCCTACAATGAGCAGTTCTTC. The genes are TRBV5-6 and TRBJ2-1; unclear D gene. The CDR3 loop spans 17 amino acids. V lost 5 bases and J lost 1, with 19 bases in between. Per the germline V gene, CDR1 is SGHDT and CDR2 is YYEEEE.

The chain has TRBV4-2 and TRBJ1-1, with a weak D call TRBD1 (5 bases). CDR1 and CDR2 (germline): LGHNA, YNFKEQ. The ends were cut back, 7 bases at V and 1 base at J, with 16 bases in the middle. This CDR3 is 15 amino acids long. In DNA, the CDR3 is TGTGCCAGCACCTCAAGAAGGGGAAAGAACACTGAAGCTTTCTTT. Amino acid sequence: CASTSRRGKNTEAFF.

Written as DNA, the CDR3 is TGTGCCAGCAGCTTCAAACTAGCGGGGTTCTACGAGCAGTACTTC. Translating gives CASSFKLAGFYEQYF. The chain carries TRBV7-8 and TRBJ2-7; 10 nucleotides match TRBD2. J lost 3 bases, V lost 3 bases, and 5 bases had no gene match. The CDR3 spans 15 residues. Per germline, CDR1 SGHVS and CDR2 FQNEAQ.

This clone was picked up a small number of times. The rearrangement joins TRBV9 to TRBJ1-4, with 11 nucleotides matching TRBD1. After removal of 0 bases from V and 7 bases from J, the junction contained 2 bases not matched to a gene. Looked up from germline, CDR1 is SGDLS and CDR2 is YYNGEE. This CDR3 region has 15 residues. The CDR3 bases are TGTGCCAGCAGCGTAGAGGGACAGGGGGTTGAAAAACTGTTTTTT. It is translated as CASSVEGQGVEKLFF. The whole variable domain, filled in from reference TRBV9 and TRBJ1-4, reads DSGVTQTPKHLITATGQRVTLRCSPRSGDLSVYWYQQSLDQGLQFLIQYYNGEERAKGNILERFSAQQFPDLHSELNLSSLELGDSALYFCASSVEGQGVEKLFFGSGTQLSVL.

In this sample, this clone turned up a few times. The rearrangement uses TRBV5-1 and TRBJ2-2; 7 bases line up with TRBD1. CDR1 is SGHRS, CDR2 YFSETQ, per germline. The CDR3 totals 15 residues. The V gene end was trimmed by 3 bases and the J gene end by 0 bases; junction bases not matched to a gene: 2. The CDR3 bases are TGCGCCAGCAGCTACGGGACAGCGAACACCGGGGAGCTGTTTTTT. It translates to CASSYGTANTGELFF.

The genes are TRBV10-3 and TRBJ2-6; 7 bases line up with TRBD1. The CDR3 is 18 amino acids. J gave up 1 base and V 4 bases, and 10 bases lay outside the gene matches. Germline V lookup: CDR1 ENHRY, CDR2 SYGVKD. The CDR3 protein is CAISVEGAKRSGANVLTF. The DNA of the CDR3 is TGTGCCATCAGTGTTGAGGGGGCAAAAAGGTCTGGGGCCAACGTCCTGACTTTC.

V gene TRBV29-1 combines with J gene TRBJ1-3; possibly TRBD1 for D (6 bases). CDR3 size: 14 residues. The V end lost 4 bases, the J end lost 4 bases, and 14 bases lay between the germline ends. Germline CDR1 is SQVTM and CDR2 is ANQGSEA. Here the CDR3 reads CSVAGVFEGNTIYF. CDR3 coding DNA: TGCAGCGTTGCAGGGGTTTTTGAAGGAAACACCATATATTTT.

This sequence joins TRBV21-1 and TRBJ2-6; no check of the table's D call, TRBD1, against the DNA was made. TRBV21-1 is designated a pseudogene. This CDR3 comprises 17 residues. CDR3 in DNA: TGTGCCAGCAGCATCAAACATTCAGGGGCTGGGGCCAACGTCCTGACTTTC. Translation: CASSIKHSGAGANVLTF.

To note about this clone: The germline gene is not matched at one end of the junction; a read error may be the cause. The chain joins TRBV7-9 to TRBJ2-4; D is possibly TRBD2 (6 bases). The length of the CDR3 is 16 residues. Germline V gene sequence: CDR1 SEHNR, CDR2 FQNEAQ (reference sequence). The CDR3 DNA reads as TGTGCCAGCAGCTTAGTCCAAGGGGAGGCCAAAAACAGTCAGTACTTC. This gives the protein CASSLVQGEAKNSQYF.

This clone was counted a single time. The V and J genes are TRBV12-5 and TRBJ2-1; D is ambiguous. CDR1 and CDR2 (germline): LGHNT, FRNRAP. V lost 6 bases and J 7 bases, leaving 10 bases between the germline ends. This CDR3 is built from 12 residues. CDR3 bases: TGTGCTAGTGGCCGAGAGTGGAATGAGCAGTTCTTC. Residues: CASGREWNEQFF.

The chain links TRBV4-2 to TRBJ1-1; D is unresolved. CDR3 size: 14 residues. The V gene's germline CDR1 is LGHNA and CDR2 YNFKEQ. Deletions cut 0 bases from V and 6 bases from J, with 11 bases between. CDR3: CASSQELRESEAFF. In nucleotides, the CDR3 is TGTGCCAGCAGCCAAGAACTAAGGGAGTCTGAAGCTTTCTTT.